What follows is one TCR beta chain and its context. This clonotype was detected ten times or more. The specificity of this receptor is unknown. No base quality values were provided; no much bigger clone lies one nucleotide off. The treatment or condition label on this specimen signifies: in vitro stimulation with specific CMV peptide epitopes to enrich CMV-specific T cells. Data came from an Illumina HiSeq 1500. TCRdb took the public reads, trimmed them with fastp at Q25, ran MiXCR for clone calling and kept in-frame beta chains. For every CDR3 protein sequence, its rows merge into one entry that carries the most common genes and DNA. The sample table shows just under 500,000 distinct CDR3 sequences, and 30% to 40% are seen once. Roughly 17% of the sample goes to the ten largest clones. This sample is part of a study of T cell repertoires in cytomegalovirus infection (dated by TCRdb to between 2018 and 2021). As for the study more broadly: The peptide stimulations were aimed at well-studied HLA-B-restricted epitopes as well as recently identified HLA-C-restricted CMV epitopes, whose presentation resists viral immunomodulation. Because public TCR beta signatures pointed to carriage of CMV infection together with the matching HLA type, the HLA type of each donor mattered for the analysis. Broad study findings and their caveats: In the ex vivo response, HLA-C-restricted CMV-specific TCR beta clonotypes were dominant, and in two of eight donors the single most frequent clonotype came from this HLA-C-restricted group. In both this cohort and an independent cohort of 300 to 450 donors, the cumulative frequency of public TCR beta family members distinguished carriers of CMV infection plus the relevant HLA type.

The CDR3 runs 16 residues from the cysteine to the phenylalanine. The read is trimmed to its CDR3 DNA, 48 bases read in frame from base 1. V is cut by 7 bases and J by 0 bases, and the space between the germline ends is 16 bases. CDR1 and CDR2 (MNHEY, SVGEGT) derive from the germline V gene. The rearranged segments are TRBV6-2 or TRBV6-3 and TRBJ2-1; the D gene is possibly TRBD1 or TRBD2, each agreeing over 6 bases. The TCR was taken from a human donor in good health (CMV status not recorded). Some clones in this sample may be carry-over from other donors' samples. The input for sequencing was cultured PBMCs, taken from culture after CMV antigen stimulation. The DNA sequence is TGTGCCAGCACGGGGGAACAGGGAAGCTCCTACAATGAGCAGTTCTTC. This yields the protein CASTGEQGSSYNEQFF.